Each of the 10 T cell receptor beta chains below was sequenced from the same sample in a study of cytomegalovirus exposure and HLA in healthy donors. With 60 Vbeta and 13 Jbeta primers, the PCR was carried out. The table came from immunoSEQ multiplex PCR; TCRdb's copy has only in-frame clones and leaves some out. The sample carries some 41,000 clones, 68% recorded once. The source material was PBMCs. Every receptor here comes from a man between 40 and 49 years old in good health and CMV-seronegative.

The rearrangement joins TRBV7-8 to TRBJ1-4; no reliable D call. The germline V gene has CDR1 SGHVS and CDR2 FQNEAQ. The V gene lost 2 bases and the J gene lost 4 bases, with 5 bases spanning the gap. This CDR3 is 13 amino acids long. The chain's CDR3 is CASSLFGNEKLFF. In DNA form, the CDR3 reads TGTGCCAGCAGCTTATTCGGTAATGAAAAACTGTTTTTT.

This CDR3 is CARIRGLAGGHEDTQYF. The CDR3 bases are TGTGCCAGAATCCGCGGACTAGCGGGGGGGCATGAAGATACGCAGTATTTT. The chain combines TRBV5-3 with TRBJ2-3; 15 bases match TRBD2. TRBV5-3 is an ORF, with its function uncertain. The CDR3 consists of 17 residues. J lost 5 bases, V lost 6 bases, and 10 bases had no gene match.

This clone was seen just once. The CDR3 sequence: CASRYEPGQGTEAFF. The CDR3 DNA reads TGTGCCAGCAGATACGAACCGGGACAGGGCACTGAAGCTTTCTTT. The V and J genes are TRBV7-6 and TRBJ1-1; 9 nucleotides align to TRBD1. This CDR3 contains 15 residues. Germline V CDR1 and CDR2: SGHVS, FNYEAQ. V gave up 6 bases and J gave up 4 bases; unmatched junction bases: 9.

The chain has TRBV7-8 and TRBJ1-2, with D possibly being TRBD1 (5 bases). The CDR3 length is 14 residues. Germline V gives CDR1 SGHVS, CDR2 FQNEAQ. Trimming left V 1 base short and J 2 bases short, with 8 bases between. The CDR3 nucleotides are TGTGCCAGCAGCTTAGTCGCAGGGAACTATGGCTACACCTTC. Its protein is CASSLVAGNYGYTF.

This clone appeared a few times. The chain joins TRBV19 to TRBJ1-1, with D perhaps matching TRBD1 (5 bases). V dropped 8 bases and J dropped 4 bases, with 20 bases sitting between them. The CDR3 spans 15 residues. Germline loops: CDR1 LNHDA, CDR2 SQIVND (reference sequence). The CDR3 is CASRREARAGTEAFF. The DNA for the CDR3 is TGTGCCAGTCGCAGGGAGGCCAGGGCGGGCACTGAAGCTTTCTTT. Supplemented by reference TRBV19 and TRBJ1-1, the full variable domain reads DGGITQSPKYLFRKEGQNVTLSCEQNLNHDAMYWYRQDPGQGLRLIYYSQIVNDFQKGDIAEGYSVSREKKESFPLTVTSAQKNPTAFYLCASRREARAGTEAFFGQGTRLTVV.

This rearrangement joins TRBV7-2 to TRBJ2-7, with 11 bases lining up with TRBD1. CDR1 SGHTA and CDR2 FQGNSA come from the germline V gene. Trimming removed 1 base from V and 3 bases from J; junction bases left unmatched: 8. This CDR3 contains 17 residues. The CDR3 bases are TGTGCCAGCAGCTTAGGTTTCGGGACAGGGGGGGACTACGAGCAGTACTTC. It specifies CASSLGFGTGGDYEQYF.

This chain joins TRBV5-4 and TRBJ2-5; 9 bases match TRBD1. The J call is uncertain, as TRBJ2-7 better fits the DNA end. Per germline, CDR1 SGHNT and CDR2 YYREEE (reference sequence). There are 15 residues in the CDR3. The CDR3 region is CASSPGGQGSYEQYF. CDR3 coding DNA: TGTGCCAGCAGCCCGGGGGGACAGGGATCCTACGAGCAGTACTTC.

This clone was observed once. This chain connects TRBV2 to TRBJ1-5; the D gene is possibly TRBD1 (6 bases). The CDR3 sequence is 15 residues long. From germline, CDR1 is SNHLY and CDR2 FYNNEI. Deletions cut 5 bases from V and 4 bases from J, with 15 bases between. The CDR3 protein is CASSPGTHSNQPQHF. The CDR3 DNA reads TGTGCCAGCAGTCCCGGGACACATAGTAATCAGCCCCAGCATTTT.

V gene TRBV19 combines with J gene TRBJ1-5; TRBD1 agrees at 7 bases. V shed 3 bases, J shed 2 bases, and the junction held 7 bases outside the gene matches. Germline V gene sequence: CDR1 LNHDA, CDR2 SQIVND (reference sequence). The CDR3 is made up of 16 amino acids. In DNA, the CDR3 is TGTGCCAGTAGTATGACAGGGCGGATTGGCAATCAGCCCCAGCATTTT. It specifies CASSMTGRIGNQPQHF.

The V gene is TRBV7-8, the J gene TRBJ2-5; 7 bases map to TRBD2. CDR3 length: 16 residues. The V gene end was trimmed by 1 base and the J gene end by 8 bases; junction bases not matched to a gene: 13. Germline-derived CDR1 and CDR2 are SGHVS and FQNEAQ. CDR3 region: CASSLVGLPLRSTQYF. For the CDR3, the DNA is TGTGCCAGCAGCTTAGTGGGACTACCCCTCCGGAGTACCCAGTACTTC.